This entry concerns a single T cell receptor (beta chain). The CDR3 is 15 residues long. Looked up from germline, CDR1 is SNHLY and CDR2 is FYNNEI. With 7 bases removed from V and 0 bases from J, the gap between germline ends came to 13 bases. This record comes from a study of Ad26.COV2.S vaccination and SARS-CoV-2 variants. Assay used: immunoSEQ multiplex PCR; TCRdb lists only in-frame clones, some missing. The sample has around 350,000 clones, about 90% seen once. The sequenced sample was peripheral blood, obtained after recovery from COVID-19. The chain combines TRBV2 with TRBJ1-3; D is unresolved. This sequence was found in a human donor who had recovered from COVID-19. CDR3 nucleotides: TGTGCCAGCATATTGGCGGCGATCTCTGGAAACACCATATATTTT. Its translation is CASILAAISGNTIYF.